This T cell receptor (beta chain) was sequenced for a study of blood T cell repertoires in COVID-19. Sequenced by immunoSEQ multiplex PCR; TCRdb stores in-frame clones only, minus some. Counted here are roughly 520,000 clones, around nine tenths occurring once; the ten biggest clones make up 1.5% to 2%. The V and J ends lost 1 base and 2 bases respectively, with 17 bases between them. The CDR3 has 17 amino acids. The V gene's germline CDR1 is SGHAT and CDR2 FQNNGV. V is TRBV11-2 and J is TRBJ2-5, with D possibly matching TRBD1 (5 bases). The receptor was derived from a woman aged 40 to 50 who had recovered from COVID-19. The sequencing input was PBMCs or T cells enriched from blood (not recorded which). The CDR3, as DNA: TGTGCCAGCAGCTTAGCCTTTAGGGTAAAGGGGCAAGAGACCCAGTACTTC. Amino acids: CASSLAFRVKGQETQYF.